This paragraph covers one T cell receptor beta chain sequence. Its antigen is unidentified. PBMCs, at least 6.5 million per sample, were isolated. Each sample yielded at least 5 micrograms of PBMC total RNA. This sample is part of a study of blood T cells in healthy people across ages. It was with a sample-barcoded 5' primer and a J-beta primer mix that a second PCR of about 6 to 12 cycles was run. TCRdb reprocessed the 5' RACE reads with MiXCR, giving one entry per CDR3 protein. The sample has 900,000 to 950,000 distinct CDR3 sequences, under 35% seen once. Study-wide points: The long-lived group displayed more naive CD4+ cells, plus higher diversity, than the aged donors did.

This CDR3 spans 15 amino acids. The germline V gene has CDR1 SGHRS and CDR2 YFSETQ. V lost 6 bases, J lost 1 base, and 9 bases stayed unmatched. The sample also formed part of further work on T cells of mothers and their children.

Sequences were obtained from blood. The chain is built from TRBV5-1 and TRBJ1-2, with 7 bases matching TRBD1. The origin of this receptor is a woman aged 40 to 55 in good health. The CDR3 DNA follows: TGCGCCAGCACGAAAGGGACAGTTTTTAACTATGGCTACACCTTC. This codes for CASTKGTVFNYGYTF. Filled out from reference TRBV5-1 and TRBJ1-2, the complete variable domain reads KAGVTQTPRYLIKTRGQQVTLSCSPISGHRSVSWYQQTPGQGLQFLFEYFSETQRNKGNFPGRFSGRQFSNSRSEMNVSTLELGDSALYLCASTKGTVFNYGYTFGSGTRLTVV.